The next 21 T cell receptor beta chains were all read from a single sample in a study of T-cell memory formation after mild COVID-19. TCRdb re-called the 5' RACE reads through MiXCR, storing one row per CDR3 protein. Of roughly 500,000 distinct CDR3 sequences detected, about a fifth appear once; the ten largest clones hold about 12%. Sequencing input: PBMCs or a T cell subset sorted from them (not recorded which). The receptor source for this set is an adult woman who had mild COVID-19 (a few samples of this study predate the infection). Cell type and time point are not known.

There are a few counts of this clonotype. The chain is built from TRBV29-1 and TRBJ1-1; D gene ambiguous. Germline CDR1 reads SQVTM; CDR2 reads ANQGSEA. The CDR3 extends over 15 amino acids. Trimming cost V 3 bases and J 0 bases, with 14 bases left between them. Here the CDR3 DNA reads TGCAGCGTTGAGAATCCGGCAGCGATGAACACTGAAGCTTTCTTT. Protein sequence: CSVENPAAMNTEAFF. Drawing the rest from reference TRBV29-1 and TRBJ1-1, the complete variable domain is SAVISQKPSRDICQRGTSLTIQCQVDSQVTMMFWYRQQPGQSLTLIATANQGSEATYESGFVIDKFPISRPNLTFSTLTVSNMSPEDSSIYLCSVENPAAMNTEAFFGQGTRLTVV.

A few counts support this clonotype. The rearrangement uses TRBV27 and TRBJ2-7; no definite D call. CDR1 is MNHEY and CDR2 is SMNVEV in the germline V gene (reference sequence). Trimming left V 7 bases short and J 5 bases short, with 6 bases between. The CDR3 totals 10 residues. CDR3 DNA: TGTGCCAGCAACATCCACGAGCAGTACTTC. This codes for CASNIHEQYF.

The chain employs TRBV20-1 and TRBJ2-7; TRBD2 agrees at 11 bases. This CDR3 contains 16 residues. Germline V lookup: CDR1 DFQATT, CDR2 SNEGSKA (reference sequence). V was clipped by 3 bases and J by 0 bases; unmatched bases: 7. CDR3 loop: CSARGLAGGFSYEQYF. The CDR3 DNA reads TGCAGTGCTAGGGGGCTAGCGGGAGGATTCTCCTACGAGCAGTACTTC.

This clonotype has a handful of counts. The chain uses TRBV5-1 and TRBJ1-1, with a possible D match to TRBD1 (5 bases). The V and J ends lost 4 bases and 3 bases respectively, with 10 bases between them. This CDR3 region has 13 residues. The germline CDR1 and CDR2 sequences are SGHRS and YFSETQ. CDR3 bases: TGCGCCAGCAGCCCCCCGGGGGACACTGAAGCTTTCTTT. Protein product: CASSPPGDTEAFF.

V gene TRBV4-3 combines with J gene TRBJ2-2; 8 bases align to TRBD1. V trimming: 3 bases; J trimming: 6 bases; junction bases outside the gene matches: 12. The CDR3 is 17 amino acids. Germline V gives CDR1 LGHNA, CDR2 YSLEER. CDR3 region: CASSHHRLRTGSGELFF. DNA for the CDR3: TGCGCCAGCAGCCATCACAGGCTCAGGACAGGGTCCGGGGAGCTGTTTTTT.

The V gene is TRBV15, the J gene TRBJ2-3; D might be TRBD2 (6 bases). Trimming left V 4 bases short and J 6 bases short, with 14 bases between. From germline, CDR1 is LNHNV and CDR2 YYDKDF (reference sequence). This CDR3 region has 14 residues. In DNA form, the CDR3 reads TGTGCCACCAGCAACCGACTAGTTGGGGATACGCAGTATTTT. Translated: CATSNRLVGDTQYF.

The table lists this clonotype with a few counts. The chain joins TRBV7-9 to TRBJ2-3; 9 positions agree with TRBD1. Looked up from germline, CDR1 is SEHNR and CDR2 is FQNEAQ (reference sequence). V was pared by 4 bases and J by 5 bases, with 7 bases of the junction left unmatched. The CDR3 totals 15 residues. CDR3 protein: CASSSGTTGGDTQYF. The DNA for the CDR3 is TGTGCCAGCAGCTCAGGCACGACAGGGGGAGATACGCAGTATTTT.

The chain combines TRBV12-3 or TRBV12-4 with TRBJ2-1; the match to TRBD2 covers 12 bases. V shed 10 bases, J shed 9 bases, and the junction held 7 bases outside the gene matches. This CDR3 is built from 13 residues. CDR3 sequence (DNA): TGTGCCATGGGACTAGCGGGTACTGGTGAGCAGTTCTTC. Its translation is CAMGLAGTGEQFF.

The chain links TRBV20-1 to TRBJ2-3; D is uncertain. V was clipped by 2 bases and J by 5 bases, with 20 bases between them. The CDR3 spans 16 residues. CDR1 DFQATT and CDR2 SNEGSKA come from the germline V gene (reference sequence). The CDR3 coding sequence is TGCAGTGCTAGAACCCCACCGGGCAATGCGGTAGATACGCAGTATTTT. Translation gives CSARTPPGNAVDTQYF.

The CDR3 is CASSPLQEREWEMGGDTQYF. In nucleotides, the CDR3 is TGTGCCAGCAGCCCCTTACAAGAGCGGGAGTGGGAAATGGGAGGGGATACGCAGTATTTT. The V gene is TRBV7-6, the J gene TRBJ2-3, with 8 bases aligning to TRBD2. The V gene's germline CDR1 is SGHVS and CDR2 FNYEAQ. The CDR3 length is 20 residues. J was trimmed by 6 bases and V by 5 bases; bases with no gene match: 25.

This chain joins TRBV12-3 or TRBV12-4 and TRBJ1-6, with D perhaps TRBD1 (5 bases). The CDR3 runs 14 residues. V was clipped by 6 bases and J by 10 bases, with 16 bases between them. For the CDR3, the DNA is TGTGCCAGCAGACGGGCCTTGGGGGTCTCACCCCTCCACTTT. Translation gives CASRRALGVSPLHF.

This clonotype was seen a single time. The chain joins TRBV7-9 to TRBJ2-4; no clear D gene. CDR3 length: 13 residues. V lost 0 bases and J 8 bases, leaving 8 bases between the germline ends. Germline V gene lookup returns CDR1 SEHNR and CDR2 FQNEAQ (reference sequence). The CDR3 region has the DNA TGTGCCAGCAGCTTAGCCAGCTTACACATTCAGTACTTC. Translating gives CASSLASLHIQYF.

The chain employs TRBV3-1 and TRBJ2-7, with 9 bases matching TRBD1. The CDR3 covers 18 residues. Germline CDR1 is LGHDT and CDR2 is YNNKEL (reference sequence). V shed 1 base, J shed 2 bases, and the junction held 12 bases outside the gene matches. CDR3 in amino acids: CASSQATKSGTGPYEQYF. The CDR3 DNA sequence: TGTGCCAGCAGCCAAGCCACCAAATCCGGGACAGGGCCCTACGAGCAGTACTTC.

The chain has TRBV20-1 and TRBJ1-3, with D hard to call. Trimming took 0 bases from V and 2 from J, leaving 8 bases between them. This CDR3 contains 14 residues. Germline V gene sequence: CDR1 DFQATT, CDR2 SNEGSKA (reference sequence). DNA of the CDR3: TGCAGTGCTAGAGAGCTCCTTACTGGAAACACCATATATTTT. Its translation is CSARELLTGNTIYF.

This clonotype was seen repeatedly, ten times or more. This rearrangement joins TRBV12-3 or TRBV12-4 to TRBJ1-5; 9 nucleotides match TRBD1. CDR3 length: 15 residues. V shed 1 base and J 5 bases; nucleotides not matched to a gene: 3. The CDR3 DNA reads TGTGCCAGCAGTTTAGGGGACAGGGTGTATCAGCCCCAGCATTTT. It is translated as CASSLGDRVYQPQHF.

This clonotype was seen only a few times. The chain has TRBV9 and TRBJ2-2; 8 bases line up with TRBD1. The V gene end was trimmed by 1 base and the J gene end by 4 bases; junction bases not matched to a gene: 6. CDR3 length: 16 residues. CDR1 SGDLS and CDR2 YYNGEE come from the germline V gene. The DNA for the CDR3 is TGTGCCAGCAGCGTAAATAGACAGGGGTCCACCGGGGAGCTGTTTTTT. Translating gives CASSVNRQGSTGELFF.

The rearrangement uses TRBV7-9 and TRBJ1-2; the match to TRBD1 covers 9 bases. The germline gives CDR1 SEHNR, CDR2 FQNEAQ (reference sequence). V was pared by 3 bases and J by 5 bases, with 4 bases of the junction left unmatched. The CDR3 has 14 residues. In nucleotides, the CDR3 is TGTGCCAGCAGCTTCGTGACAGGGGGATATGGCTACACCTTC. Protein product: CASSFVTGGYGYTF.

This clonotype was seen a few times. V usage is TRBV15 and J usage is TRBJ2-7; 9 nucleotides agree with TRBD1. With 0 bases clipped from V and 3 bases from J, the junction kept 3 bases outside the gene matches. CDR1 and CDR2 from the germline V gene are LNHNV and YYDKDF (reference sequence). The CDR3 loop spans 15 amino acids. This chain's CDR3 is CATSRDWTGVYEQYF. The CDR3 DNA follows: TGTGCCACCAGCAGAGATTGGACAGGGGTCTACGAGCAGTACTTC.

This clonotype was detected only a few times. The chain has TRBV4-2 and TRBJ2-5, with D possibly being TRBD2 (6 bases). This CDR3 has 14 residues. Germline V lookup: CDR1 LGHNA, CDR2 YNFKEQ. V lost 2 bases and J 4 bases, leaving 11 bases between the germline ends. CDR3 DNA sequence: TGTGCCAGCAGCCAATTGCTAGCGCGAGAGACCCAGTACTTC. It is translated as CASSQLLARETQYF.

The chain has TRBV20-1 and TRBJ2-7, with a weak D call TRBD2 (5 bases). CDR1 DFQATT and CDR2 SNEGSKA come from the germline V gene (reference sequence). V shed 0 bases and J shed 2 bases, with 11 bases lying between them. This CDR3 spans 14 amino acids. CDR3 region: CSARESPGTYEQYF. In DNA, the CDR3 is TGCAGTGCTAGAGAATCACCGGGGACCTACGAGCAGTACTTC.

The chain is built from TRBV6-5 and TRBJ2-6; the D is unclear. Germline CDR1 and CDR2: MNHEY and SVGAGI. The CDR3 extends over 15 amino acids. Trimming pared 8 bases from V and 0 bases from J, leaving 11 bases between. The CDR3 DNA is TGTGCCAGCTGCCGACTTTTCTCTGGGGCCAACGTCCTGACTTTC. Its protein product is CASCRLFSGANVLTF.